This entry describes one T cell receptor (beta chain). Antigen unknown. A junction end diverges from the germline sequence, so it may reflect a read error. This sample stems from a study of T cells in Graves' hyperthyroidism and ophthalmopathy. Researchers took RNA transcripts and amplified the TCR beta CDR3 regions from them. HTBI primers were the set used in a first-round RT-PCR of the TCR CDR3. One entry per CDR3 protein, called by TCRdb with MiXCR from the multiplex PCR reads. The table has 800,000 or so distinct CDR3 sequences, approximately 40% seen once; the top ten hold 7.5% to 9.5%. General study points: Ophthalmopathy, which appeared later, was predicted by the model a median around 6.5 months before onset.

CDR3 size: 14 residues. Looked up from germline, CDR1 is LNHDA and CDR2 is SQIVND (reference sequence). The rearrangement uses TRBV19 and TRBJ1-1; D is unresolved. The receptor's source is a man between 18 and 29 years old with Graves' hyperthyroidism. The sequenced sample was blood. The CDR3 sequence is CASSMWGMNTEASF. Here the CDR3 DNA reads TGTGCCAGTAGTATGTGGGGAATGAACACCGAAGCTTCCTTT.